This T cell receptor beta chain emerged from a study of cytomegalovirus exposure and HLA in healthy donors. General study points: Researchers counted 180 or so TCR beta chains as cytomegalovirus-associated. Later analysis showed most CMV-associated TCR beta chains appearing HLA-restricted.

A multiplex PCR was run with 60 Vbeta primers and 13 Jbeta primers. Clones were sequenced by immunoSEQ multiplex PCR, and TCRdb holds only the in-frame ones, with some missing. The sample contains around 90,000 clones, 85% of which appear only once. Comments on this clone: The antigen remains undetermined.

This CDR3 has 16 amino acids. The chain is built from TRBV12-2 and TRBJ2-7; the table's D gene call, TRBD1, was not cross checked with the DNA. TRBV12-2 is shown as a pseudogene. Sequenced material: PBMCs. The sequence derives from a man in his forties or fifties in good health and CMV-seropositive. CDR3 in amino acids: CASRSRPTGHYYEQYF. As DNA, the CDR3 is TGTGCAAGTCGCTCTAGACCCACGGGACACTACTACGAGCAGTACTTC.